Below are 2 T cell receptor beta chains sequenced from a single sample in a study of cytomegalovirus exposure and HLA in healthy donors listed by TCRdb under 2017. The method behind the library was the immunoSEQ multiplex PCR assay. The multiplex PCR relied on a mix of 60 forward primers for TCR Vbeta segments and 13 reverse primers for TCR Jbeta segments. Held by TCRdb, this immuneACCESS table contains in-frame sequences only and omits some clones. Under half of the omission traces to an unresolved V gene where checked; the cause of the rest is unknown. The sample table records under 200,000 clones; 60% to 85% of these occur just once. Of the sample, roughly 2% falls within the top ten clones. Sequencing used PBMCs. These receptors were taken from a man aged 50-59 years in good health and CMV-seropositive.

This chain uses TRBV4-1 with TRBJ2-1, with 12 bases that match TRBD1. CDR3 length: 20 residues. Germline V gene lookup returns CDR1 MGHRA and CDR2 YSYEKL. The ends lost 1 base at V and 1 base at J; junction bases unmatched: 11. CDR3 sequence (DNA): TGCGCCAGCAGCCAAGGTCCCCCGGGACAGGGGGCTTGGTCCTACAATGAGCAGTTCTTC. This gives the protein CASSQGPPGQGAWSYNEQFF.

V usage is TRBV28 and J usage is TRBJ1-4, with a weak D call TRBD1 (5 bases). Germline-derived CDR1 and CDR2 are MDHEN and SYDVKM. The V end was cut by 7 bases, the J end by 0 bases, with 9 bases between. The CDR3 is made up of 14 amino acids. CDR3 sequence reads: CASTGGATNEKLFF. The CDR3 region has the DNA TGTGCCAGCACGGGGGGTGCAACTAATGAAAAACTGTTTTTT.